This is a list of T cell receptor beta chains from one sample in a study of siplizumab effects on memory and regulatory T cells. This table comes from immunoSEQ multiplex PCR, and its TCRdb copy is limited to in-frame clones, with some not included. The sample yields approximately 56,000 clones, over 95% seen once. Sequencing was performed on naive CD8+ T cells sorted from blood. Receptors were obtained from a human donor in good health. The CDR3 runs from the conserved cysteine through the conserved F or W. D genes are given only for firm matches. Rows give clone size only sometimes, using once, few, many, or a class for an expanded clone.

CDR3: CASSPLTGANGYTF
V: TRBV6-5
J: TRBJ1-2
size: NA
D: TRBD1

CDR3: CASSLVSGGAHEQYF
V: TRBV5-6
J: TRBJ2-7
size: NA
D: TRBD1

CDR3: CASSLVDGQGANGELFF
V: TRBV7-9
J: TRBJ2-2
size: NA
D: TRBD1

CDR3: CASSYTGTSGTNEQFF
V: TRBV6-6
J: TRBJ2-1
size: NA
D: TRBD2

CDR3: CASNTRGGRYQPQHF
V: TRBV28
J: TRBJ1-5
size: once
D: NA

CDR3: CASSGSGIAKNIQYF
V: TRBV6-1
J: TRBJ2-4
size: NA
D: NA

CDR3: CASSPEGASSYNEQFF
V: TRBV4-1
J: TRBJ2-1
size: NA
D: NA

CDR3: CASSGSPTSPFNEQYF
V: TRBV9
J: TRBJ2-7
size: NA
D: NA

CDR3: CASSPGPSGSDEQYF
V: TRBV5-4
J: TRBJ2-7
size: NA
D: TRBD2

CDR3: CASSQSLRLEQYF
V: TRBV7-9
J: TRBJ2-7
size: NA
D: NA

CDR3: CASTLGGGQETQYF
V: TRBV6-1
J: TRBJ2-5
size: NA
D: TRBD2

CDR3: CASSEGGEPYNSPLHF
V: TRBV2
J: TRBJ1-6
size: NA
D: NA

CDR3: CASSLADSATNEKLFF
V: TRBV7-6
J: TRBJ1-4
size: NA
D: NA

CDR3: CASSLSGGGFYQPQHF
V: TRBV27
J: TRBJ1-5
size: NA
D: NA

CDR3: CASRWTENTEAFF
V: TRBV27
J: TRBJ1-1
size: NA
D: NA

CDR3: CATGAGYEQYF
V: TRBV27
J: TRBJ2-7
size: NA
D: NA

CDR3: CASSPDYISYEQYF
V: TRBV7-2
J: TRBJ2-7
size: NA
D: NA

CDR3: CASSYSRTADEQYF
V: TRBV6-5
J: TRBJ2-7
size: NA
D: NA

CDR3: CASSYGGYYEQYF
V: TRBV6-5
J: TRBJ2-7
size: NA
D: NA

CDR3: CASSSPGLAGAGPYNEQFF
V: TRBV7-3
J: TRBJ2-1
size: NA
D: TRBD2